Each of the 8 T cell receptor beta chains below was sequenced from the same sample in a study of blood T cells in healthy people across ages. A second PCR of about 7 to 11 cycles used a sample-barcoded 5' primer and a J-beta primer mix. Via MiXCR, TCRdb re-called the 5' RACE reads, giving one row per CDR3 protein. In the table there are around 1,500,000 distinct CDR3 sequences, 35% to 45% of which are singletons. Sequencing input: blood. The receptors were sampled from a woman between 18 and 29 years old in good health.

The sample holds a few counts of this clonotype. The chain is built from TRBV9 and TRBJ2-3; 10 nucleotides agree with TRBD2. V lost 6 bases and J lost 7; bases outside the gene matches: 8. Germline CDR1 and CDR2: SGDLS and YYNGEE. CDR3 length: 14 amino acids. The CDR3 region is CASTGDSGRNTQYF. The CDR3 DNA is TGTGCCAGCACAGGGGATAGCGGGAGGAATACGCAGTATTTT.

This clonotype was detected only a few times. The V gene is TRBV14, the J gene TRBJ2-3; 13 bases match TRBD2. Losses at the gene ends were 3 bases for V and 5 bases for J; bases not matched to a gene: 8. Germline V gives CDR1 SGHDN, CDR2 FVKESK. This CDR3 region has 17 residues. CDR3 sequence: CASSQETSGRSEDTQYF. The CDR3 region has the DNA TGTGCCAGCAGCCAGGAGACTAGCGGGAGGTCCGAAGATACGCAGTATTTT. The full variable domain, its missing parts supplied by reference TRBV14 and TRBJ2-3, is EAGVTQFPSHSVIEKGQTVTLRCDPISGHDNLYWYRRVMGKEIKFLLHFVKESKQDESGMPNNRFLAERTGGTYSTLKVQPAELEDSGVYFCASSQETSGRSEDTQYFGPGTRLTVL.

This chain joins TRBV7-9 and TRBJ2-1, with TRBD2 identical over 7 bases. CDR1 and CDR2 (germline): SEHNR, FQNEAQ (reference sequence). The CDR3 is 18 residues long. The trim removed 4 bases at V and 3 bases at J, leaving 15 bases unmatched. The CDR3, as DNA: TGTGCCAGCAGCTCCGGACTAGGGCACGTGCTGCTCTACAATGAGCAGTTCTTC. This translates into CASSSGLGHVLLYNEQFF.

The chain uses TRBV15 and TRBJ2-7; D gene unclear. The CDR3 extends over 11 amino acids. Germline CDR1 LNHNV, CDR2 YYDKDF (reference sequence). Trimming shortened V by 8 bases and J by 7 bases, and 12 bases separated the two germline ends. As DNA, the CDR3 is TGTGCCACCCCGCACTACAATGAGCAGTACTTC. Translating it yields CATPHYNEQYF.

CDR3 amino acids: CANSQTSGGYNEQYF. The CDR3 nucleotides read TGTGCCAACTCCCAGACTAGCGGGGGGTACAATGAGCAGTACTTC. The V gene is TRBV2, the J gene TRBJ2-1, with 13 nucleotides matching TRBD2. The J call is uncertain, as TRBJ2-7 better fits the DNA end. The CDR3 spans 15 residues. The germline V gene encodes CDR1 SNHLY and CDR2 FYNNEI.

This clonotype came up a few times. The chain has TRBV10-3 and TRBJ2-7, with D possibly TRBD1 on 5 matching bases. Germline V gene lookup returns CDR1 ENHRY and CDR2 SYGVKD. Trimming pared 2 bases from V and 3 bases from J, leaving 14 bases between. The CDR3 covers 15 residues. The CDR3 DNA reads TGTGCCATCAGTGAGGAGTCAGGGAAGTTCTACGAGCAGTACTTC. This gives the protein CAISEESGKFYEQYF.

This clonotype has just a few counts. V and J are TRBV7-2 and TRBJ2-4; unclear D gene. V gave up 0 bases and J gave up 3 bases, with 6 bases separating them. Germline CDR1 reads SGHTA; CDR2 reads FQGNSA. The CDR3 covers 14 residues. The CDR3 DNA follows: TGTGCCAGCAGCTTAGCTCGAGGCAAAAACATTCAGTACTTC. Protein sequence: CASSLARGKNIQYF.

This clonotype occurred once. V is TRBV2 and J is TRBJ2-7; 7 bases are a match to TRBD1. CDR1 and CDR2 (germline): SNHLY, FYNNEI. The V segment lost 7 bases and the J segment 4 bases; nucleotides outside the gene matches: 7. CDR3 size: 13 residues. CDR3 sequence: CASTAGGPYEQYF. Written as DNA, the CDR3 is TGTGCCAGCACAGCAGGGGGTCCTTACGAGCAGTACTTC.